These T cell receptor beta chains were read from a single sample in a study of blood T cells in healthy people across ages. MiXCR, applied by TCRdb to the 5' RACE reads, yields one record per CDR3 protein. The sample has hundreds of thousands of distinct CDR3 sequences, 35% to 50% seen once. The sequencing input was blood. The receptors here all came from an elderly man in good health. Both conserved end residues are part of each CDR3. D genes are given only for firm matches. A clone size is listed for some rows: how often the clone was seen (once, few, many), or a class if it is expanded.

clone size | J gene | V gene | D gene | CDR3 DNA | CDR3 protein
- | TRBJ1-1 | TRBV6-1 | - | TGTGCCAGCAGTGAGTGGGGCACTGAAGCTTTCTTT | CASSEWGTEAFF
- | TRBJ2-2 | TRBV29-1 | - | TGCAGCGGCGGGCATCGGGGATCCGGGGAGCTGTTTTTT | CSGGHRGSGELFF
few | TRBJ2-7 | TRBV7-2 | - | TGTGCCAGCAGCTTAGCGGGCGGGGTCTCCTACGAGCAGTACTTC | CASSLAGGVSYEQYF
- | TRBJ1-2 | TRBV5-1 | - | TGCGCCAGCAGCGGGACACCGCCGGACAGCTATGGCTACACCTTC | CASSGTPPDSYGYTF
- | TRBJ2-3 | TRBV2 | - | TGTGCCAGCACCGGCTTGACCTATACGCAGTATTTT | CASTGLTYTQYF
- | TRBJ2-3 | TRBV6-2/TRBV6-3 | - | TGTGCCAGCATCACCAACCCGGGACGTTCAACCGCTACGCAGTATTTT | CASITNPGRSTATQYF
- | TRBJ2-6 | TRBV15 | TRBD1 | TGTGCCACCAGCACCCCGGACAGGGCTGGGGCCAACGTCCTGACTTTC | CATSTPDRAGANVLTF
- | TRBJ2-3 | TRBV10-3 | - | TGTGCCATCATGATTACGGGACATAACGCTAGCACAGATACGCAGTATTTT | CAIMITGHNASTDTQYF
few | TRBJ2-3 | TRBV6-2/TRBV6-3 | - | TGTGCCAGCAGTTCCGCCACGAGGGGTTGGGATACGCAGTATTTT | CASSSATRGWDTQYF
few | TRBJ2-6 | TRBV7-9 | - | TGTGCCAGCAGCACCCGCCTGAGAGGGTACGTCCTGACTTTC | CASSTRLRGYVLTF
- | TRBJ1-2 | TRBV7-2 | - | TGTGCCAGCGGCTTAAGCGTGCAGGAGGGAGGCTACACCTTC | CASGLSVQEGGYTF
- | TRBJ2-1 | TRBV27 | - | TGTGCCAGCAGTCCCCAGGGGGGCGCCTACAATGAGCAGTTCTTC | CASSPQGGAYNEQFF
- | TRBJ2-1 | TRBV6-2/TRBV6-3 | TRBD1 | TGTGCCAGCAGCCCCGACAGGGAAACCTACAATGAGCAGTTCTTC | CASSPDRETYNEQFF
few | TRBJ2-2 | TRBV7-2 | - | TGTGCCAGCAGCTTAATCAGAGGGAGACTAGTGGGTGGCGGGGAGCTGTTTTTT | CASSLIRGRLVGGGELFF
once | TRBJ2-7 | TRBV3-1 | - | TGTGCCAGCAGCCCAGTCGGACGGCCGTTTCAGTACTTC | CASSPVGRPFQYF
- | TRBJ1-2 | TRBV6-5 | - | TGTGCCAGCAGCAGACAACTAGGGGTTTATGGCTACCCCTTC | CASSRQLGVYGYPF
many | TRBJ2-2 | TRBV7-2 | TRBD2 | TGTGCCAGCAGCCCCTCTCCGGTGGGACTAGCGGGCGCGAACACCGGGGAGCTGTTTTTT | CASSPSPVGLAGANTGELFF
many | TRBJ2-1 | TRBV29-1 | - | TGCAGCGTTGAGGGATCCAGCTCCTACAATGAGCAGTTCTTC | CSVEGSSSYNEQFF
- | TRBJ2-2 | TRBV15 | TRBD1 | TGTGCCACCAGCAGAGAGGACAGGGTTGGCGGGGAGCTGTTTTTT | CATSREDRVGGELFF
- | TRBJ2-1 | TRBV9 | TRBD2 | TGTGCCAGCAGCGTTGGCCTAGCGGGGTCCCAGCAGTTCTTC | CASSVGLAGSQQFF
- | TRBJ2-5 | TRBV3-1 | - | TGTGCCAGCAGCCAAGATTCGGCGGTCGACCGGTACTTC | CASSQDSAVDRYF
- | TRBJ2-6 | TRBV14 | TRBD2 | TGTGCTAGCAGTTTCAGGACTAGCGGGGCCAACGTCCTGACTTTC | CASSFRTSGANVLTF
- | TRBJ2-1 | TRBV29-1 | - | TGCAGCGTGGACCACAATGAGCAGTTCTTC | CSVDHNEQFF
- | TRBJ2-3 | TRBV4-1 | - | TGCGCCAGCAGTCAAACGGGGCACACGCAGTATTTT | CASSQTGHTQYF
- | TRBJ2-1 | TRBV6-2/TRBV6-3 | TRBD2 | TGTGCGAGTGGCCGTGGGCTAGCGGGAGGACTTTGGTTCTTC | CASGRGLAGGLWFF
- | TRBJ2-1 | TRBV5-1 | - | TGCGCCAGCAGCAGGAGCCTCAATGAGCAGTTCTTC | CASSRSLNEQFF
- | TRBJ2-7 | TRBV12-3/TRBV12-4 | - | TGTGCCAGCAGTTTTTACGAGTCCTACGAGCAGTACTTC | CASSFYESYEQYF
- | TRBJ2-3 | TRBV20-1 | - | TGCAGTGCTAGAGGCCGAGCGATGGGGGCTACAGGTACGCAGTATTTT | CSARGRAMGATGTQYF